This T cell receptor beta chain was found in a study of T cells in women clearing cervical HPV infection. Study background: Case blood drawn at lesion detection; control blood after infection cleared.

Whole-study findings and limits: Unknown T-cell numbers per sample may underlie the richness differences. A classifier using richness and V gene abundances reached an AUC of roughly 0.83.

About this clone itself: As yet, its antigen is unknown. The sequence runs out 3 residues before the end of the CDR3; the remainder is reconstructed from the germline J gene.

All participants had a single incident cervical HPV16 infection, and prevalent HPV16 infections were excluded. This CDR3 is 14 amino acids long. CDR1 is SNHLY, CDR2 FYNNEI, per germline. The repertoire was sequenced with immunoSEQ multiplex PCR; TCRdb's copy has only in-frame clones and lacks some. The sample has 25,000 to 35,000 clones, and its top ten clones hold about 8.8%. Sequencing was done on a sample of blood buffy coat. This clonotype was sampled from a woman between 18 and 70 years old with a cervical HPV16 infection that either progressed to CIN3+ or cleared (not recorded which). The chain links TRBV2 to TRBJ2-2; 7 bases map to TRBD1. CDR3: CASSDGQENSPLFF. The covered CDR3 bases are TGTGCCAGCAGTGATGGACAGGAAAATTCACCG.